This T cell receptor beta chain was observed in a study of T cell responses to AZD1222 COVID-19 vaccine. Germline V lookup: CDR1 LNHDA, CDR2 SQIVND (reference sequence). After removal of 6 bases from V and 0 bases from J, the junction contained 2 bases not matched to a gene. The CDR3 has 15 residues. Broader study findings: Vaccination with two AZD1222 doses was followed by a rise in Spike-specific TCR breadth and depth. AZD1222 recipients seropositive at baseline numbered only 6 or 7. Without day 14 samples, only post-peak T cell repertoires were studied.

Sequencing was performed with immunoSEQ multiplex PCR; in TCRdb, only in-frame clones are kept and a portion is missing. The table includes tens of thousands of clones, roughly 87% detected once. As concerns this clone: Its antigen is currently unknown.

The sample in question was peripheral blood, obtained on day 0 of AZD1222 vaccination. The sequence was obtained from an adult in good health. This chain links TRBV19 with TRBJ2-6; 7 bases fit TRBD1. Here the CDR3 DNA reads TGTGCCAGTAGAACAGGGGTCTCTGGGGCCAACGTCCTGACTTTC. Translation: CASRTGVSGANVLTF.